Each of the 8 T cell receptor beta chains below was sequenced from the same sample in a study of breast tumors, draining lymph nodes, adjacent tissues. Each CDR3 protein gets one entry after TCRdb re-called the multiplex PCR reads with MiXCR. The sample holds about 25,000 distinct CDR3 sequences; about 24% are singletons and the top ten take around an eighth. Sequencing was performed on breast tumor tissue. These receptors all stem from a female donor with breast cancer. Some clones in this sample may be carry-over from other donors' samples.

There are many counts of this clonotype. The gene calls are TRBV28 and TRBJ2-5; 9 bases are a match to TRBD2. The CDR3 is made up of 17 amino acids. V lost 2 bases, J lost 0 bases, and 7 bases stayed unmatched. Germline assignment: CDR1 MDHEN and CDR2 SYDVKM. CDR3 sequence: CASSLGLAGKYQETQYF. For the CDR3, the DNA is TGTGCCAGCAGTTTAGGTCTAGCGGGAAAGTACCAAGAGACCCAGTACTTC.

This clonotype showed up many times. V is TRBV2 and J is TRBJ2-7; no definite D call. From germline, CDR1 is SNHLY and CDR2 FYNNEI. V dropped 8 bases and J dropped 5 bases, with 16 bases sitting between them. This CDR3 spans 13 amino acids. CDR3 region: CASGPSGRDEQYF. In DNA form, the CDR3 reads TGTGCCAGCGGCCCTAGTGGGCGTGACGAGCAGTACTTC.

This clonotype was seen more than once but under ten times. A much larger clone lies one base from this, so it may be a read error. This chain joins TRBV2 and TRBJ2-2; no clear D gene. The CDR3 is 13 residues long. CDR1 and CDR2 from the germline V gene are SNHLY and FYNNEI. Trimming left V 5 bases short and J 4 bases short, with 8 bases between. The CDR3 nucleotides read TGTGCCAGCAGTCCCCGGGTCACCGGGGAGCTGTTTTTT. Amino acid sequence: CASSPRVTGELFF.

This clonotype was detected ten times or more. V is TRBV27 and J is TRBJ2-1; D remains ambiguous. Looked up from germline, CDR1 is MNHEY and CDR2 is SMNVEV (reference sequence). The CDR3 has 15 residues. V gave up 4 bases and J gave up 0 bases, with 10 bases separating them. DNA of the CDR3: TGTGCCAGCAGTTCCAGGCTGCTCTCCTACAATGAGCAGTTCTTC. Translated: CASSSRLLSYNEQFF.

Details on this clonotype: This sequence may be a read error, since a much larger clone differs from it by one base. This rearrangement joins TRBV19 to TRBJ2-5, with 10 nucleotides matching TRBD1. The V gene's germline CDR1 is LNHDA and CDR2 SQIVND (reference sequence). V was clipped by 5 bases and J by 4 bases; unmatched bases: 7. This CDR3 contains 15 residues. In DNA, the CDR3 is TGTGCCAGTAGTGTCCCGGGACAGGGGATAGAGACCCAGTACTTC. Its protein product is CASSVPGQGIETQYF.

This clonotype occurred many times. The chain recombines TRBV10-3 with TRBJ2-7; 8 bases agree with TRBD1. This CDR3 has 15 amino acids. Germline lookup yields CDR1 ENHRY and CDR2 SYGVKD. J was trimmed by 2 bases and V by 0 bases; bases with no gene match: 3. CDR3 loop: CAISESQGATYEQYF. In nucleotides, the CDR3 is TGTGCCATCAGTGAGTCGCAGGGGGCGACCTACGAGCAGTACTTC.

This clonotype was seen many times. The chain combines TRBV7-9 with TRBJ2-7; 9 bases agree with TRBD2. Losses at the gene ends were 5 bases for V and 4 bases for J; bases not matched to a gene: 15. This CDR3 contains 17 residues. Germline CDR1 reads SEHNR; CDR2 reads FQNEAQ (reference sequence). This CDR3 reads CASSTSDGLAGLYEQYF. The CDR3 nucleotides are TGTGCCAGCAGCACCTCAGACGGGCTAGCGGGATTGTACGAGCAGTACTTC. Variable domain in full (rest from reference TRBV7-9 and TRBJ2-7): DTGVSQNPRHKITKRGQNVTFRCDPISEHNRLYWYRQTLGQGPEFLTYFQNEAQLEKSRLLSDRFSAERPKGSFSTLEIQRTEQGDSAMYLCASSTSDGLAGLYEQYFGPGTRLTVT.

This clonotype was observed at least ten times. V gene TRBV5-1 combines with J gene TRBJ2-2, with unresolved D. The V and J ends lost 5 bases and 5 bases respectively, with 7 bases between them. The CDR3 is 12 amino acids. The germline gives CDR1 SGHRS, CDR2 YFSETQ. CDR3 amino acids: CASRMGTGELFF. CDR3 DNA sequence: TGCGCCAGCAGGATGGGAACCGGGGAGCTGTTTTTT.